This TCR beta chain was captured in a study of CD8 T cells in ankylosing spondylitis. Regarding the study as a whole: Blood of patients with ankylosing spondylitis appeared to be characterized by a TCR beta motif of eight highly homologous variants.

Worth noting for this clonotype: Its specificity is not known.

In TCRdb, the 5' RACE reads were re-called with MiXCR into one record per CDR3 protein. The table lists a few hundred thousand distinct CDR3 sequences, approximately 20% of them singletons. This CDR3 is built from 11 residues. Germline CDR1 MRHNA, CDR2 SNTAGT. V lost 10 bases and J lost 6, with 11 bases in between. Sequencing input: blood, either unsorted or a sorted T cell fraction (not recorded which). The J gene is TRBJ2-3, the V gene TRBV6-4; D ambiguous. The sequence was collected from a male donor with ankylosing spondylitis. The CDR3 loop reads CATKNVDTQYF. As DNA, the CDR3 is TGTGCCACCAAAAACGTTGATACGCAGTATTTT.